What follows are 17 T cell receptor beta chains derived from one specimen sequenced in a study of blood T cell repertoires in COVID-19. Sequencing used immunoSEQ multiplex PCR; TCRdb keeps in-frame clones, though not all of them. The sample has fewer than 250,000 clones, 70% to 90% seen once. The material sequenced was peripheral blood. These receptors were collected from a middle-aged man with acute or convalescent COVID-19.

The rearrangement joins TRBV19 to TRBJ1-2; D ambiguous. Germline assignment: CDR1 LNHDA and CDR2 SQIVND (reference sequence). V was trimmed by 8 bases and J by 3 bases, leaving 16 bases between them. The CDR3 is made up of 14 amino acids. The CDR3 protein is CASSILPGDYGYTF. CDR3 coding DNA: TGTGCCAGTTCAATTCTCCCAGGTGACTATGGCTACACCTTC.

The CDR3 bases are TGTGCCTGGAGTACCCCCCAGGGCGTTGGTCAGCCCCAGCATTTT. It yields the protein CAWSTPQGVGQPQHF. The chain has TRBV30 and TRBJ1-5, with D perhaps TRBD1 (5 bases). This CDR3 comprises 15 residues. CDR1 and CDR2 (germline): GTSNPN, SVGIG (reference sequence). V was clipped by 2 bases and J by 6 bases, with 17 bases between them.

This clone was seen more than once but under ten times. The V and J genes are TRBV30 and TRBJ1-1; D is perhaps TRBD1 (5 bases). V shed 8 bases and J shed 6 bases, with 13 bases lying between them. Germline V CDR1 and CDR2: GTSNPN, SVGIG (reference sequence). The CDR3 sequence is 11 residues long. As DNA, the CDR3 is TGTGCCGGGGGGGTTGGGCCTGAAGCTTTCTTT. Its translation: CAGGVGPEAFF.

The chain couples TRBV7-6 to TRBJ2-3, with TRBD2 matching 11 bases. The ends lost 6 bases at V and 0 bases at J; junction bases unmatched: 5. Germline CDR1 reads SGHVS; CDR2 reads FNYEAQ. CDR3 length: 16 amino acids. The CDR3 spells CASRGTSGYSTDTQYF. CDR3 DNA sequence: TGTGCCAGCAGAGGGACTAGCGGTTATAGCACAGATACGCAGTATTTT.

The rearrangement links TRBV10-2 to TRBJ2-3; 11 bases agree with TRBD2. The CDR3 totals 18 residues. Trimming cost V 6 bases and J 2 bases; bases outside gene matches: 13. Germline V lookup: CDR1 WSHSY, CDR2 SAAADI. The CDR3 coding sequence is TGCGCCAGCAGAATAGCGGGGGGGCCCCAAACCCACACAGATACGCAGTATTTT. This translates into CASRIAGGPQTHTDTQYF.

There are a few counts of this clone. The rearrangement uses TRBV5-1 and TRBJ1-4; D is unclear. CDR1 SGHRS and CDR2 YFSETQ come from the germline V gene. The CDR3 is 16 residues long. Trimming left V 5 bases short and J 8 bases short, with 22 bases between. As DNA, the CDR3 is TGCGCCAGCAGTTCGTCGCCCTCGGGAAGTGGAGAAAAACTGTTTTTT. It is translated as CASSSSPSGSGEKLFF.

The chain is built from TRBV24-1 and TRBJ1-1; D perhaps matches TRBD1 (5 bases). The CDR3 runs 14 residues. Trimming pared 3 bases from V and 3 bases from J, leaving 10 bases between. Germline CDR1 reads KGHDR; CDR2 reads SFDVKD. The CDR3 DNA reads as TGTGCCACCAGTGATCAGGGTAGGGACACTGAAGCTTTCTTT. It specifies CATSDQGRDTEAFF.

This clone was counted a few times. The chain combines TRBV27 with TRBJ2-2, with a possible D match to TRBD2 (5 bases). CDR1 MNHEY and CDR2 SMNVEV come from the germline V gene (reference sequence). Deletions cut 5 bases from V and 1 base from J, with 14 bases between. This CDR3 is built from 16 residues. This chain's CDR3 is CASSPFGGGNTGELFF. The CDR3 DNA is TGTGCCAGCAGTCCGTTCGGCGGAGGGAACACCGGGGAGCTGTTTTTT.

The chain employs TRBV2 and TRBJ2-7, with TRBD1 identical over 8 bases. V trimming: 10 bases; J trimming: 1 base; junction bases outside the gene matches: 6. Germline values: CDR1 SNHLY, CDR2 FYNNEI. This CDR3 region has 13 residues. In nucleotides, the CDR3 is TGTGCCATGGCACAGGGGGTTTCCTACGAGCAGTACTTC. It encodes CAMAQGVSYEQYF.

There are many counts of this clone. The chain is built from TRBV5-4 and TRBJ2-3; TRBD1 aligns across 7 bases. The CDR3 totals 14 residues. Trimming removed 4 bases from V and 2 bases from J; junction bases left unmatched: 4. Germline V gene sequence: CDR1 SGHNT, CDR2 YYREEE (reference sequence). CDR3 sequence reads: CASSLGTVTDTQYF. CDR3 in DNA: TGTGCCAGCAGCCTTGGGACAGTCACAGATACGCAGTATTTT.

A few counts support this clone. The chain links TRBV5-6 to TRBJ1-4; D call uncertain. In germline, CDR1 is SGHDT, CDR2 YYEEEE. V gave up 0 bases and J gave up 8 bases, with 8 bases separating them. The CDR3 runs to 13 residues. The CDR3, as DNA: TGTGCCAGCAGCTTGGCCGTCAGGGAAAAACTGTTTTTT. Protein sequence: CASSLAVREKLFF.

The rearrangement uses TRBV29-1 and TRBJ2-4; D gene uncertain. With 5 bases removed from V and 2 bases from J, the gap between germline ends came to 10 bases. The CDR3 totals 13 residues. Per germline, CDR1 SQVTM and CDR2 ANQGSEA. The CDR3: CSVRLETKNIQYF. The CDR3 DNA reads TGCAGCGTTCGACTCGAAACCAAAAACATTCAGTACTTC.

The V call is TRBV15, the J call TRBJ1-3, with D maybe TRBD1 (5 bases). The CDR3 loop spans 15 amino acids. Germline assignment: CDR1 LNHNV and CDR2 YYDKDF (reference sequence). Trimming removed 5 bases from V and 0 bases from J, with 11 bases in between. Here the CDR3 reads CATSVRANSGNTIYF. The CDR3 nucleotides are TGTGCCACCAGCGTCAGGGCCAACTCTGGAAACACCATATATTTT.

V gene TRBV24-1 combines with J gene TRBJ2-1; 9 bases are shared with TRBD1. The CDR3 is 17 residues long. CDR1 and CDR2 from the germline V gene are KGHDR and SFDVKD. Trimming at V came to 4 bases and at J to 6 bases, leaving 12 bases not matched to a gene. The CDR3 DNA is TGTGCCACCAGTGACCCCCGGACAGGGGCGATGGTCAATGAGCAGTTCTTC. It translates to CATSDPRTGAMVNEQFF.

The chain combines TRBV19 with TRBJ2-5; TRBD2 agrees at 8 bases. Germline V gene sequence: CDR1 LNHDA, CDR2 SQIVND (reference sequence). V was clipped by 4 bases and J by 2 bases; unmatched bases: 6. The CDR3 has 15 amino acids. The CDR3 sequence is CASSTGREAQETQYF. The DNA of the CDR3 is TGTGCCAGTAGTACGGGGCGGGAGGCTCAAGAGACCCAGTACTTC.

The rearrangement joins TRBV9 to TRBJ2-2, with D possibly being TRBD1 (5 bases). The V end was cut by 3 bases, the J end by 2 bases, with 20 bases between. CDR1 is SGDLS and CDR2 is YYNGEE in the germline V gene. The CDR3 runs to 18 residues. CDR3 loop: CASSASARQGINTGELFF. The CDR3 DNA reads as TGTGCCAGCAGCGCCTCGGCGAGGCAGGGTATCAACACCGGGGAGCTGTTTTTT. Combining the CDR3 with reference TRBV9 and TRBJ2-2 gives the whole variable domain DSGVTQTPKHLITATGQRVTLRCSPRSGDLSVYWYQQSLDQGLQFLIQYYNGEERAKGNILERFSAQQFPDLHSELNLSSLELGDSALYFCASSASARQGINTGELFFGEGSRLTVL.

V gene TRBV5-6 combines with J gene TRBJ2-5; TRBD2 might be the D (6 bases). Germline assignment: CDR1 SGHDT and CDR2 YYEEEE. Between the trimmed V and J ends, which lost 3 bases and 5 bases, there was a span of 17 bases. The CDR3 runs to 15 residues. CDR3 region: CASSSRGSGGETQYF. The CDR3, as DNA: TGTGCCAGCAGCTCCCGGGGGTCCGGCGGGGAGACCCAGTACTTC.